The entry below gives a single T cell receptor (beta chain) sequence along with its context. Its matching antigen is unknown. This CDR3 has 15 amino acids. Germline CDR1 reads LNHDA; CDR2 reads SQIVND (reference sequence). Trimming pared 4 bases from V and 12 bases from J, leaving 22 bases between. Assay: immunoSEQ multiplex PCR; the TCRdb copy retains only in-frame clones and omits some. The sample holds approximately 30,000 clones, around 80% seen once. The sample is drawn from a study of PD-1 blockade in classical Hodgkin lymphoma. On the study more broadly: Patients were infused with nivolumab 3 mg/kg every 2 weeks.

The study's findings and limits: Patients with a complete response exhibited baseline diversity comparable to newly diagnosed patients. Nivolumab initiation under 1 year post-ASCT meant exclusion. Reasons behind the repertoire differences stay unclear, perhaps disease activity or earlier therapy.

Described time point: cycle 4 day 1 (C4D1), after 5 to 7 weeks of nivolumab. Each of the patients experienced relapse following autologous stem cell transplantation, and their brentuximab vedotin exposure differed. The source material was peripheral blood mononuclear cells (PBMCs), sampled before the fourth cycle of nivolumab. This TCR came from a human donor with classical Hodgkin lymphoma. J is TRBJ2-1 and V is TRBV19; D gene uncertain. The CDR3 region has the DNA TGTGCCAGTAGTACCACGTTCCATTATTTAATGAGGCAGTTCTTC. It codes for CASSTTFHYLMRQFF.